Shown below are 21 T cell receptor beta chains from a single sample sequenced in a study of cytomegalovirus exposure and HLA in healthy donors. PCR was performed using 60 Vbeta and 13 Jbeta primers. Produced via immunoSEQ multiplex PCR; TCRdb's table is partial and in-frame only. The sample holds about 190,000 clones, 70% to 80% seen once. The specimen was PBMCs. The receptors were gathered from a woman aged 45 to 65 in good health and CMV-seronegative.

Turning to this clone: Other DNA variants within this sample encode the same CDR3. The chain uses TRBV18 and TRBJ2-1; TRBD1 agrees at 10 bases. The CDR3 loop spans 15 amino acids. The V segment lost 3 bases and the J segment 4 bases; nucleotides outside the gene matches: 3. Germline CDR1 is KGHSH and CDR2 is LQKENI. CDR3 nucleotides: TGTGCCAGCTCACCCGGGACAGGGGAATACAATGAGCAGTTCTTC. Protein product: CASSPGTGEYNEQFF.

The V call is TRBV7-2, the J call TRBJ2-1, with 9 bases that match TRBD1. J was trimmed by 1 base and V by 1 base; bases with no gene match: 5. This CDR3 spans 17 amino acids. Per the germline V gene, CDR1 is SGHTA and CDR2 is FQGNSA. The CDR3 DNA reads as TGTGCCAGCAGCTTAGGTTACAGGGGGCGGTCCTACAATGAGCAGTTCTTC. Protein product: CASSLGYRGRSYNEQFF.

The rearrangement links TRBV5-6 to TRBJ1-2, with 10 bases identical to TRBD1. J lost 4 bases, V lost 1 base, and 7 bases had no gene match. This CDR3 is built from 16 residues. CDR1 is SGHDT and CDR2 is YYEEEE in the germline V gene. CDR3 DNA sequence: TGTGCCAGCAGCTTGACCGGGACAGGGGATAGCTATGGCTACACCTTC. Its protein product is CASSLTGTGDSYGYTF.

V and J are TRBV11-1 and TRBJ1-6, with 7 bases lining up with TRBD1. The length of the CDR3 is 16 residues. V lost 5 bases and J lost 9; bases outside the gene matches: 13. The germline CDR1 and CDR2 sequences are SGHAT and FQDESV (reference sequence). This CDR3 reads CASSGRRNRDSSPLHF. The CDR3 DNA reads as TGTGCCAGCAGCGGTAGACGCAACCGGGACAGTTCACCCCTCCACTTT.

V gene TRBV7-6 combines with J gene TRBJ1-1; D uncertain. V shed 5 bases and J shed 0 bases, with 7 bases lying between them. CDR3 length: 13 residues. Germline V gives CDR1 SGHVS, CDR2 FNYEAQ. The chain's CDR3 is CASSQFLNTEAFF. CDR3 nucleotide sequence: TGTGCCAGCAGCCAGTTTTTGAACACTGAAGCTTTCTTT.

This chain uses TRBV28 with TRBJ2-7; maybe TRBD2 (7 bases). V lost 10 bases and J 0 bases, leaving 13 bases between the germline ends. The CDR3 has 13 residues. CDR1 and CDR2 from the germline V gene are MDHEN and SYDVKM. In nucleotides, the CDR3 is TGTGCCACCGAGGGGGGGATCTCCTACGAGCAGTACTTC. Its protein product is CATEGGISYEQYF.

The chain joins TRBV13 to TRBJ1-1, with TRBD1 matching over 8 bases. Germline trimming cut 5 bases from V and 6 bases from J; bases unmatched to any gene: 11. Germline assignment: CDR1 PRHDT and CDR2 FYEKMQ (reference sequence). There are 15 residues in the CDR3. The CDR3 DNA is TGTGCCAGCAGCATAAACAGGGGGACCCTGTCTGAAGCTTTCTTT. Amino acid sequence: CASSINRGTLSEAFF.

The chain has TRBV5-1 and TRBJ2-7; D is perhaps TRBD1 (6 bases). Trimming shortened V by 4 bases and J by 0 bases, and 11 bases separated the two germline ends. The CDR3 is 14 amino acids. The germline V gene encodes CDR1 SGHRS and CDR2 YFSETQ. Here the CDR3 reads CASSPRDTSYEQYF. CDR3 coding DNA: TGCGCCAGCAGCCCCCGGGACACCTCCTACGAGCAGTACTTC. Based on the CDR3 plus reference TRBV5-1 and TRBJ2-7, the full variable domain is KAGVTQTPRYLIKTRGQQVTLSCSPISGHRSVSWYQQTPGQGLQFLFEYFSETQRNKGNFPGRFSGRQFSNSRSEMNVSTLELGDSALYLCASSPRDTSYEQYFGPGTRLTVT.

The gene calls are TRBV5-1 and TRBJ1-1; unclear D gene. CDR3 size: 14 residues. Germline V CDR1 and CDR2: SGHRS, YFSETQ. V was pared by 7 bases and J by 2 bases, with 15 bases between. DNA for the CDR3: TGCGCCAGCGTTTCAGGAGGTGGTAACACTGAAGCTTTCTTT. Translation: CASVSGGGNTEAFF.

The chain couples TRBV6-1 to TRBJ2-1; possible D gene TRBD1, 6 bases. Germline-derived CDR1 and CDR2 are MNHNS and SASEGT. The V end was cut by 6 bases, the J end by 7 bases, with 10 bases between. The CDR3 is 12 residues long. CDR3 bases: TGTGCCAGCAGCCTACAGGGTAATGAGCAGTTCTTC. Amino acids: CASSLQGNEQFF.

This chain joins TRBV7-2 and TRBJ2-7; a weak D match, TRBD1 (6 bases). Germline CDR1 is SGHTA and CDR2 is FQGNSA. Trimming shortened V by 1 base and J by 1 base, and 8 bases separated the two germline ends. The CDR3 runs to 14 residues. The CDR3, as DNA: TGTGCCAGCAGCTTAGGGGACACTTCCTACGAGCAGTACTTC. Its protein product is CASSLGDTSYEQYF. The whole variable domain, remainder taken from reference TRBV7-2 and TRBJ2-7, is GAGVSQSPSNKVTEKGKDVELRCDPISGHTALYWYRQSLGQGLEFLIYFQGNSAPDKSGLPSDRFSAERTGGSVSTLTIQRTQQEDSAVYLCASSLGDTSYEQYFGPGTRLTVT.

This rearrangement joins TRBV18 to TRBJ1-4; D call uncertain. Germline assignment: CDR1 KGHSH and CDR2 LQKENI. V was clipped by 5 bases and J by 3 bases, with 13 bases between them. The CDR3 covers 15 residues. DNA for the CDR3: TGTGCCAGCTCAGTTCAACAGATAGCTAATGAAAAACTGTTTTTT. Translated, it gives CASSVQQIANEKLFF.

The V and J genes are TRBV5-6 and TRBJ2-1; TRBD2 matches 7 bases. The CDR3 length is 16 residues. From germline, CDR1 is SGHDT and CDR2 YYEEEE. The ends lost 2 bases at V and 2 bases at J; junction bases unmatched: 7. CDR3 residues: CASSFGAGDAYNEQFF. CDR3 in DNA: TGTGCCAGCAGCTTCGGCGCGGGAGATGCCTACAATGAGCAGTTCTTC.

The rearrangement uses TRBV12-5 and TRBJ2-5, with 10 bases aligning to TRBD2. CDR1 is LGHNT, CDR2 FRNRAP, per germline. V lost 3 bases, J lost 4 bases, and 8 bases stayed unmatched. This CDR3 comprises 16 residues. The CDR3 nucleotides read TGTGCTAGTGGTTTTGGGACTAGCGAGATTCGAGAGACCCAGTACTTC. Translated: CASGFGTSEIRETQYF.

This clone was observed a single time. The chain joins TRBV9 to TRBJ1-5, with D tentatively TRBD1 (5 bases). The CDR3 runs 14 residues. The germline V gene encodes CDR1 SGDLS and CDR2 YYNGEE. Trimming cost V 2 bases and J 3 bases, with 9 bases left between them. The CDR3 sequence is CASSVGGANQPQHF. The CDR3 DNA sequence: TGTGCCAGCAGCGTTGGAGGGGCCAATCAGCCCCAGCATTTT.

The chain couples TRBV5-6 to TRBJ2-7; possible D gene TRBD1, 6 bases. The CDR3 is 14 amino acids. Germline values: CDR1 SGHDT, CDR2 YYEEEE. Trimming removed 2 bases from V and 2 bases from J, with 11 bases in between. The CDR3 DNA reads TGTGCCAGCAGCTTAAGGGGGTTCACCTACGAGCAGTACTTC. Translation: CASSLRGFTYEQYF. The variable domain in full, with the rest retrieved from reference TRBV5-6 and TRBJ2-7, is DAGVTQSPTHLIKTRGQQVTLRCSPKSGHDTVSWYQQALGQGPQFIFQYYEEEERQRGNFPDRFSGHQFPNYSSELNVNALLLGDSALYLCASSLRGFTYEQYFGPGTRLTVT.

This chain's CDR3 is CASSLRPPYLTGSAFF. The CDR3 nucleotides are TGTGCCAGCAGTTTAAGGCCCCCTTATCTAACAGGGTCCGCTTTCTTT. The V and J genes are TRBV27 and TRBJ1-1, with a tentative D call TRBD1 (6 bases). The CDR3 has 16 amino acids. CDR1 MNHEY and CDR2 SMNVEV come from the germline V gene (reference sequence). With 2 bases removed from V and 11 bases from J, the gap between germline ends came to 24 bases.

The genes are TRBV4-2 and TRBJ2-3; D not resolved. The CDR3 consists of 14 residues. CDR1 is LGHNA, CDR2 YNFKEQ, per germline. Trimming pared 4 bases from V and 6 bases from J, leaving 14 bases between. CDR3 protein: CASSRETWADTQYF. The CDR3 DNA reads TGTGCCAGCAGCCGTGAGACCTGGGCCGATACGCAGTATTTT.

The chain is built from TRBV29-1 and TRBJ2-1, with 7 bases identical to TRBD1. V was clipped by 8 bases and J by 0 bases; unmatched bases: 4. Germline CDR1 SQVTM, CDR2 ANQGSEA. The CDR3 spans 13 residues. In DNA form, the CDR3 reads TGCAGCTCGACAGGGCTCTCCTACAATGAGCAGTTCTTC. Its protein product is CSSTGLSYNEQFF.

V and J are TRBV9 and TRBJ1-1, with D perhaps matching TRBD1 (6 bases). Looked up from germline, CDR1 is SGDLS and CDR2 is YYNGEE. The CDR3 is 14 residues long. Trimming stripped 0 bases from V and 6 bases from J, with 12 bases between. CDR3 DNA sequence: TGTGCCAGCAGCGTAGTAGGGGGTAACGCTGAAGCTTTCTTT. Translated: CASSVVGGNAEAFF.

The chain joins TRBV7-9 to TRBJ1-1; D uncertain. The V gene lost 5 bases and the J gene lost 2 bases, with 12 bases spanning the gap. The CDR3 runs 14 residues. CDR1 and CDR2 from the germline V gene are SEHNR and FQNEAQ (reference sequence). In nucleotides, the CDR3 is TGTGCCAGCAGCCGAGGAGACCACAACACTGAAGCTTTCTTT. It codes for CASSRGDHNTEAFF.